The present entry profiles one TCR beta chain with its context. Recent acute infections and vaccinations were absent in the healthy HIV-negative adult donors. The repertoire was sequenced with immunoSEQ multiplex PCR; TCRdb's copy has only in-frame clones and lacks some. The repertoire holds 780,000 or so clones, with over 60% as singletons. The sample is drawn from a study of shared clonotypes between healthy human individuals. The germline V gene encodes CDR1 SNHLY and CDR2 FYNNEI. This CDR3 is built from 15 residues. The J segment lost 0 bases and the V segment lost 5 bases, leaving 4 bases of the junction unmatched.

Sequenced input: memory CD4+ T cells sorted from blood. Subset noted: CD45RA-negative fraction. The chain uses TRBV2 and TRBJ2-1; 7 bases agree with TRBD2. The TCR was taken from a woman aged 25 to 39 in good health. CDR3 nucleotide sequence: TGTGCCAGCAGTAAGAGCGGGACCTCCTACAATGAGCAGTTCTTC. It encodes CASSKSGTSYNEQFF. Variable domain in full (rest from reference TRBV2 and TRBJ2-1): EPEVTQTPSHQVTQMGQEVILRCVPISNHLYFYWYRQILGQKVEFLVSFYNNEISEKSEIFDDQFSVERPDGSNFTLKIRSTKLEDSAMYFCASSKSGTSYNEQFFGPGTRLTVL.